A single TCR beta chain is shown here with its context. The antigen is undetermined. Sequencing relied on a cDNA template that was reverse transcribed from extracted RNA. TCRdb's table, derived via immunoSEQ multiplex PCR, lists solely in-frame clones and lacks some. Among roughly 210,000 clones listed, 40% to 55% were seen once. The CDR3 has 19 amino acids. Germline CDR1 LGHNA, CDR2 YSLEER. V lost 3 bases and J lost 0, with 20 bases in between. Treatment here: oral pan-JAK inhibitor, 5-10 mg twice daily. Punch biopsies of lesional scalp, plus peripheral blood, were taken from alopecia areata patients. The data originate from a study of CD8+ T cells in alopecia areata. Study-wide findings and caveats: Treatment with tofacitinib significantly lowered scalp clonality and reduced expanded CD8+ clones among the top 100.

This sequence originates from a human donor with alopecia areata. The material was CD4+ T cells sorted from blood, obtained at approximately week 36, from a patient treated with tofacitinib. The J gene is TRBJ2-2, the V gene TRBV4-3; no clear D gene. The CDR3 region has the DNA TGCGCCAGCAGCCACACCGGGCCCCCCCGTGGCGCGAACACCGGGGAGCTGTTTTTT. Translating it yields CASSHTGPPRGANTGELFF.